The 26 T cell receptor beta chains given below trace back to one sample, sequenced in a study of blood T cell repertoires in COVID-19. Using immunoSEQ multiplex PCR, the repertoire was profiled, and TCRdb retains in-frame clones only, with some absent. The sample includes over 7,500 clones, about 82% of them seen just once. The sample comprised peripheral blood. The origin of the receptors is a woman aged 55 to 70 with active COVID-19.

Written as DNA, the CDR3 is TGTGCCAGCAGTTACGGAGGGAAAAACATTCAGTACTTC. Translated: CASSYGGKNIQYF. The chain carries TRBV6-2 or TRBV6-3 and TRBJ2-4; possibly TRBD2 for D (6 bases). V lost 2 bases and J lost 4, with 6 bases in between. This CDR3 is 13 amino acids long. Germline CDR1 and CDR2: MNHEY and SVGEGT.

The chain employs TRBV29-1 and TRBJ2-1; 7 bases agree with TRBD1. The CDR3 runs to 16 residues. CDR1 is SQVTM, CDR2 ANQGSEA, per germline. J gave up 3 bases and V 4 bases, and 12 bases lay outside the gene matches. DNA for the CDR3: TGCAGCGTTGCCTTCCGGACAGGCTCACGCTACAATGAGCAGTTCTTC. It encodes CSVAFRTGSRYNEQFF.

The rearrangement links TRBV10-2 to TRBJ2-3, with D uncertain. The CDR3 is 11 residues long. Germline V gives CDR1 WSHSY, CDR2 SAAADI. The germline V and J ends were trimmed by 4 bases and 5 bases, with 4 bases remaining between them. The CDR3 protein is CASSVRDTQYF. The CDR3 bases are TGCGCCAGCAGTGTCCGAGATACGCAGTATTTT.

Relative to its sample, this clone is large. At one end the junction does not follow the germline gene, possibly because of a read error. The rearrangement joins TRBV19 to TRBJ1-5, with 8 bases lining up with TRBD1. This CDR3 contains 12 residues. In germline, CDR1 is LNHDA, CDR2 SQIVND (reference sequence). CDR3 region: CASSPLGTGIYF. The CDR3 nucleotides read TGTGCCAGTAGTCCTCTGGGGACAGGCATTTATTTT.

This clone was seen a few times. The chain carries TRBV4-3 and TRBJ1-6; D ambiguous. The V end was cut by 0 bases, the J end by 12 bases, with 9 bases between. CDR3 length equals 13 residues. CDR1 LGHNA and CDR2 YSLEER come from the germline V gene. Here the CDR3 reads CASSQDVSGPLHF. CDR3 nucleotide sequence: TGCGCCAGCAGCCAAGATGTTAGCGGACCCCTCCACTTT.

This rearrangement joins TRBV2 to TRBJ2-7; possibly TRBD1 for D (6 bases). V was clipped by 3 bases and J by 1 base, with 10 bases between them. Per the germline V gene, CDR1 is SNHLY and CDR2 is FYNNEI. This CDR3 comprises 14 residues. CDR3 nucleotide sequence: TGTGCCAGCAGTGAGCAGGGGTTTTCCTACGAGCAGTACTTC. Protein sequence: CASSEQGFSYEQYF.

The chain has TRBV6-5 and TRBJ1-1; 8 bases fit TRBD1. The trim removed 7 bases at V and 3 bases at J, leaving 4 bases unmatched. Germline loops: CDR1 MNHEY, CDR2 SVGAGI. The CDR3 runs 13 residues. The DNA for the CDR3 is TGTGCCAGCACCCAGGGGGCTTACACTGAAGCTTTCTTT. Encoded protein: CASTQGAYTEAFF.

This rearrangement joins TRBV7-8 to TRBJ2-1; 8 nucleotides agree with TRBD1. Germline CDR1 reads SGHVS; CDR2 reads FQNEAQ. This CDR3 is 16 amino acids long. After removal of 2 bases from V and 3 bases from J, the junction contained 6 bases not matched to a gene. The CDR3 DNA follows: TGTGCCAGCAGCTTAAACCCAGGGGGCTTCTACAATGAGCAGTTCTTC. This gives the protein CASSLNPGGFYNEQFF.

The rearrangement uses TRBV19 and TRBJ2-4, with D perhaps matching TRBD1 (6 bases). The CDR3 covers 15 residues. Germline CDR1 LNHDA, CDR2 SQIVND (reference sequence). With 6 bases removed from V and 0 bases from J, the gap between germline ends came to 12 bases. In DNA form, the CDR3 reads TGTGCCAGTAGAAGGGACAACCTAGCCAAAAACATTCAGTACTTC. Translating it yields CASRRDNLAKNIQYF.

This clone has a single count. This chain joins TRBV18 and TRBJ2-3; D gene ambiguous. The ends were cut back, 2 bases at V and 0 bases at J, with 9 bases in the middle. Germline CDR1 is KGHSH and CDR2 is LQKENI. This CDR3 has 15 residues. The CDR3 sequence is CASSPDISSTDTQYF. As DNA, the CDR3 is TGTGCCAGCTCACCAGACATTTCTAGCACAGATACGCAGTATTTT.

The chain recombines TRBV5-8 with TRBJ1-2; TRBD1 aligns across 7 bases. Germline assignment: CDR1 SGHTS and CDR2 YDEGEE. Unmatched junction bases numbered 8, after V lost 2 bases and J lost 4 bases. This CDR3 contains 15 residues. The CDR3 DNA sequence: TGTGCCAGCAGCTTCCGGGACAGCGAGTTCTATGGCTACACCTTC. Residues: CASSFRDSEFYGYTF.

This chain uses TRBV5-1 with TRBJ2-7; 7 bases fit TRBD1. J gave up 3 bases and V 5 bases, and 11 bases lay outside the gene matches. This CDR3 region has 15 residues. CDR1 is SGHRS, CDR2 YFSETQ, per germline. Here the CDR3 reads CASRSTGAAVYEQYF. In nucleotides, the CDR3 is TGCGCCAGCAGATCCACAGGGGCCGCGGTCTACGAGCAGTACTTC.

This clone was seen a single time. The rearrangement uses TRBV7-8 and TRBJ2-1, with 7 bases that match TRBD2. CDR1 is SGHVS, CDR2 FQNEAQ, per germline. The CDR3 runs 13 residues. V lost 4 bases and J lost 7; bases outside the gene matches: 4. The CDR3 region has the DNA TGTGCCAGCAGCTATAGCGGGCGGAATGAGCAGTTCTTC. This encodes CASSYSGRNEQFF.

The rearrangement uses TRBV5-4 and TRBJ1-2, with 8 bases lining up with TRBD1. This CDR3 is built from 14 residues. Unmatched junction bases numbered 7, after V lost 1 base and J lost 8 bases. Germline-derived CDR1 and CDR2 are SGHNT and YYREEE (reference sequence). The CDR3 sequence: CASSLPDRGLGYTF. Here the CDR3 DNA reads TGTGCCAGCAGCTTGCCCGACAGGGGCCTGGGCTACACCTTC.

The chain's CDR3 is CASSSSGRVGAFF. The CDR3 nucleotides read TGTGCCAGCAGTTCTAGTGGCCGCGTCGGAGCTTTCTTT. This chain uses TRBV6-5 with TRBJ1-1; D is undetermined. The CDR3 covers 13 residues. Germline V gene sequence: CDR1 MNHEY, CDR2 SVGAGI. V was pared by 4 bases and J by 10 bases, with 16 bases between.

J is TRBJ1-3 and V is TRBV6-6; D not certain. CDR3 length: 14 amino acids. V shed 6 bases and J shed 0 bases, with 9 bases lying between them. Looked up from germline, CDR1 is MNHNY and CDR2 is SVGAGI (reference sequence). CDR3 in DNA: TGTGCCAGCAGCGCAACAGACTCTGGAAACACCATATATTTT. Protein product: CASSATDSGNTIYF.

V is TRBV2 and J is TRBJ1-2; D is unresolved. Per germline, CDR1 SNHLY and CDR2 FYNNEI. V lost 1 base, J lost 3 bases, and 9 bases lay in between. The CDR3 has 14 amino acids. Written as DNA, the CDR3 is TGTGCCAGCAGTGAAGTCGGGAGGGACTATGGCTACACCTTC. It codes for CASSEVGRDYGYTF.

The chain combines TRBV4-1 with TRBJ2-1; no clear D gene. The CDR3 sequence is 14 residues long. The germline gives CDR1 MGHRA, CDR2 YSYEKL. V lost 4 bases and J 9 bases, leaving 16 bases between the germline ends. DNA for the CDR3: TGCGCCAGCAGCCCGAAAGAAAGAGGTTCTGAGCAGTTCTTC. It specifies CASSPKERGSEQFF.

The chain recombines TRBV24-1 with TRBJ2-7, with D possibly matching TRBD1 (7 bases). Germline-derived CDR1 and CDR2 are KGHDR and SFDVKD. The V and J ends lost 6 bases and 4 bases respectively, with 21 bases between them. CDR3 size: 16 residues. The CDR3 DNA sequence: TGTGCCACCAGTCCCAGGGGGGAACAGGGATCTTACGAGCAGTACTTC. This codes for CATSPRGEQGSYEQYF.

Comments on this clone: Other DNA sequences of this sample code for an identical CDR3. The chain is built from TRBV4-3 and TRBJ2-5, with 12 bases matching TRBD2. The J segment lost 0 bases and the V segment lost 1 base, leaving 0 bases of the junction unmatched. Germline V gene data show CDR1 as LGHNA and CDR2 as YSLEER. CDR3 length: 16 residues. CDR3 amino acids: CASSQGLAGDQETQYF. As DNA, the CDR3 is TGCGCCAGCAGCCAAGGACTAGCGGGGGACCAAGAGACCCAGTACTTC.

The chain links TRBV5-6 to TRBJ1-5, with 8 positions matching TRBD1. CDR1 is SGHDT and CDR2 is YYEEEE in the germline V gene. With V trimmed by 4 bases and J by 0 bases, 9 bases remained unmatched. The CDR3 is 17 amino acids. CDR3 DNA sequence: TGTGCCAGCAGCCTTAGCCCGACAGGGGATAGCAATCAGCCCCAGCATTTT. Translation: CASSLSPTGDSNQPQHF.

The genes are TRBV11-2 and TRBJ2-1; D gene unclear. Germline V lookup: CDR1 SGHAT, CDR2 FQNNGV. Between the trimmed V and J ends, which lost 0 bases and 0 bases, there was a span of 9 bases. The CDR3 extends over 16 amino acids. This CDR3 is CASSLDPSSSYNEQFF. CDR3 bases: TGTGCCAGCAGCTTAGACCCAAGTAGCTCCTACAATGAGCAGTTCTTC.

This chain uses TRBV6-2 or TRBV6-3 with TRBJ2-7; D call uncertain. The CDR3 totals 14 residues. Germline V lookup: CDR1 MNHEY, CDR2 SVGEGT. V lost 6 bases, J lost 3 bases, and 15 bases lay in between. The CDR3 bases are TGTGCCAGCAGCTTTGATTGGCCAGTCTACGAGCAGTACTTC. This gives the protein CASSFDWPVYEQYF.

This chain joins TRBV7-9 and TRBJ2-5, with TRBD2 matching over 12 bases. This CDR3 contains 18 residues. V gave up 2 bases and J gave up 5 bases; unmatched junction bases: 12. Germline CDR1 SEHNR, CDR2 FQNEAQ (reference sequence). The CDR3 nucleotides read TGTGCCAGCAGCTTACCCCTCCGACTAGCGGGAGCGGAGGAGACCCAGTACTTC. This gives the protein CASSLPLRLAGAEETQYF.

This chain uses TRBV3-1 (or the pseudogene TRBV3-2) with TRBJ1-6, with D possibly being TRBD1 (5 bases). The V end lost 4 bases, the J end lost 4 bases, and 11 bases lay between the germline ends. The CDR3 consists of 15 residues. Germline V CDR1 and CDR2: LGHDT, YNNKEL (reference sequence). CDR3 nucleotides: TGTGCCAGCAGCCCCCCGACAGTTTATAATTCACCCCTCCACTTT. Translation: CASSPPTVYNSPLHF.

This chain uses TRBV6-5 with TRBJ2-7; D may be TRBD1 (5 bases). The V gene's germline CDR1 is MNHEY and CDR2 SVGAGI. CDR3 length equals 14 residues. V lost 0 bases and J 2 bases, leaving 8 bases between the germline ends. CDR3 residues: CASSYSWGTYEQYF. The DNA for the CDR3 is TGTGCCAGCAGTTACTCCTGGGGCACCTACGAGCAGTACTTC.